This TCR beta chain was sequenced during a study of long-term antiretroviral therapy in people with HIV (dated by TCRdb to 2022 to 2024). About the full investigation: The earliest samples were collected approximately a decade before the 2015 WHO recommendation for immediate ART, a period when ART was typically delayed until CD4 counts fell. No cross-contamination during QIAcube processing turned up in test extractions that ran a monoclonal T-cell line alongside some 34 polyclonal samples. Among the 30 to 35 participants with HIV, around 10 were female. This retrospective serial study examined whether starting ART and sustained HIV suppression were associated with changes in the composition and diversity of the TRB repertoire in peripheral blood. A total of about 180 cryopreserved PBMC samples were contributed to the cohort by 30 adults with confirmed HIV infection, with samples collected serially over a mean of approximately six years (range 1-12).

The immunoSEQ hsTCRB v3.0 assay was used at survey level resolution to sequence the TRB variable region. TRB sequencing targeted a depth of about 40,000-55,000 T-cell genomes per sample. TRB libraries were pooled and sequenced on an Illumina MiSeq using a v3 150-cycle kit. Processing in the source paper ran as follows. Analysis of repertoires was carried out in R inside a reproducible Nextflow workflow spanning QC, data transformation and analysis. LymphoSeq2, an R package for exploring AIRR-Seq data, was used to implement custom analyses. Several samples yielding fewer than 5000 total TRB sequences were excluded, leaving 188 analyzed HIV repertoires. Among the roughly 190 retained HIV repertoires, some 60 were collected before ART initiation and roughly 130 were collected after ART initiation. Repertoires were downsampled to 5000 TRB nucleotide sequences, and summary statistics were averaged over 100 downsampling iterations. TRB sequences were retained for analysis only if CDR3 regions of at least seven amino acids were present. A Shannon entropy-derived clonality score and the Gini coefficient were used to measure diversity. In the repertoire networks, any two of the top 5000 CDR3 amino acid sequences were linked whenever the two sequences differed by an edit distance of one. GLIPH2 predicted antigen specificity groups and MHC restriction for TRB CDR3 amino acid sequences. Known CMV, EBV, HIV or tissue antigen associations were flagged by matching CDR3 amino acid sequences against VDJdb and McPAS-TCR. Pre-ART, post-ART and control groups were compared with Wilcoxon signed-rank tests and Holm-Bonferroni correction. Sourced from immuneACCESS, this table was stored by TCRdb with only in-frame sequences that have V and J called. A share of the clones is absent; for the studies checked, an unresolved V gene accounts for under half, and the remainder has no known explanation. V, J and clone size are those of that table, while D and trimming were read from the DNA. This sample gives tens of thousands of clones in total; about 95% of them show up just once. The ten largest clonotypes hold roughly 8% of the sample.

What the work shows at the level of the full study, not this receptor alone: Starting ART was linked to a significant rise in TRB diversity, yet even after long-term ART the diversity remained significantly lower than in transplant donor controls. CDR3 length ranges in HIV repertoires were narrower than in controls, and network structure suggested an antigen-experienced repertoire with only a slight naive shift after ART. Inferences about post-ART repertoire changes were limited because no data were available on ART adherence, viral resistance or therapy changes. Because pre-ART samples had limited cell numbers, unsorted PBMC were profiled rather than sorted CD4+ and CD8+ T cells. The samples span the years 2004 to 2017, and the ART regimens used at that time may not be as effective as current regimens. At every time point, the repertoire was dominated by expanded TRB clones first identified before ART initiation, although this dominance fluctuated and, in many PLHIV, declined after ART. Owing to limited PBMC availability, only the TCR beta chain was sequenced, without alpha chain pairing.

Points on this clone: Its antigen remains unidentified. Per-base qualities were not stored, and no clone one base away is much larger.

Participants were included only if at least one PBMC sample before ART initiation and at least two post-ART samples were available. Every participant with HIV received treatment in the United States of America. Cryopreserved samples of about 0.95-11 million PBMC were thawed and washed before DNA extraction. At the time of the earliest PBMC sample for each participant with HIV, ages ranged from roughly 20 to 54 years. Each participant contributed PBMC samples from 1-4 timepoints before ART initiation and 2-8 timepoints after ART initiation, with a median of 7 samples. For every participant, serial HIV viral load, CD4+ T-cell count, ART history and demographic data were obtained. Using a Qiagen kit on a QIAcube, genomic DNA was extracted from unsorted PBMC, with samples processed in batches of 12. Counted from cysteine to phenylalanine, this CDR3 has 17 amino acids. Only the CDR3 part of the read is kept: 51 bases, read in frame from the first base. CDR1 SGHAT and CDR2 FQNNGV are derived from the germline V gene. V has 4 bases trimmed and J has 1 base trimmed; junction bases matching no gene number 11.

The clonotype originates from a man aged 25 to 45 with HIV. This sequence uses TRBV11-2 and TRBJ2-5, with TRBD2 identical over 8 junction bases. The sample here was unsorted PBMCs, taken approximately 6.3 years after starting antiretroviral therapy. The DNA is TGTGCCAGCAGCTCCTACTCACTAGCGGTTAGCCAAGAGACCCAGTACTTC. Translated, this gives CASSSYSLAVSQETQYF.